These 10 T cell receptor beta chains share one sample of origin, sequenced in a study of shared clonotypes between healthy human individuals. Assay: immunoSEQ multiplex PCR; the TCRdb copy retains only in-frame clones and omits some. This sample carries a few million clones, over 85% of them seen once, and the ten largest clones take around 0.4%. Input material: naive CD4+ T cells from PBMCs. Subset in this sample: CD45RA+ positively selected. Every receptor here comes from a man between 18 and 35 years old in good health. Some clones in this sample may be carry-over from other donors' samples.

The CDR3, as DNA: TGTGCCAGCAGCCCCGGGGTTTGGGACACAGATACGCAGTATTTT. Residues: CASSPGVWDTDTQYF. This rearrangement joins TRBV11-2 to TRBJ2-3; D may be TRBD2 (5 bases). Trimming left V 5 bases short and J 2 bases short, with 14 bases between. Germline V gives CDR1 SGHAT, CDR2 FQNNGV. The CDR3 sequence is 15 residues long. The full variable domain, rest sourced from reference TRBV11-2 and TRBJ2-3, is EAGVAQSPRYKIIEKRQSVAFWCNPISGHATLYWYQQILGQGPKLLIQFQNNGVVDDSQLPKDRFSAERLKGVDSTLKIQPAKLEDSAVYLCASSPGVWDTDTQYFGPGTRLTVL.

There are a few counts of this clone. At the DNA level, this CDR3 is encoded by other sequences in the same sample as well. J is TRBJ2-7 and V is TRBV5-1, with 9 bases aligning to TRBD1. The germline CDR1 and CDR2 sequences are SGHRS and YFSETQ. The V segment lost 0 bases and the J segment 3 bases; nucleotides outside the gene matches: 1. The CDR3 spans 14 residues. The CDR3 region has the DNA TGCGCCAGCAGCTTGGTGGGACAGGGCTACGAGCAGTACTTC. Encoded protein: CASSLVGQGYEQYF.

The chain employs TRBV29-1 and TRBJ2-1; D gene uncertain. Germline assignment: CDR1 SQVTM and CDR2 ANQGSEA. The CDR3 covers 12 residues. The V and J ends lost 4 bases and 5 bases respectively, with 9 bases between them. The CDR3 DNA reads as TGCAGCGTTGGGCAGCTGGACAATGAGCAGTTCTTC. Protein sequence: CSVGQLDNEQFF.

The chain couples TRBV6-1 to TRBJ2-1; no firm D call. V was trimmed by 0 bases and J by 8 bases, leaving 5 bases between them. The CDR3 is 12 residues long. The germline V gene has CDR1 MNHNS and CDR2 SASEGT. The CDR3 DNA follows: TGTGCCAGCAGTGAAGCGCCATATGAGCAGTTCTTC. The encoded protein is CASSEAPYEQFF.

The V gene is TRBV19, the J gene TRBJ2-1; 8 nucleotides line up with TRBD2. This CDR3 is built from 14 residues. The J segment lost 3 bases and the V segment lost 4 bases, leaving 2 bases of the junction unmatched. Germline CDR1 and CDR2: LNHDA and SQIVND (reference sequence). CDR3 sequence: CASSTSGFYNEQFF. CDR3 coding DNA: TGTGCCAGTAGTACTAGCGGGTTCTACAATGAGCAGTTCTTC.

A few counts support this clone. The J gene is TRBJ1-2, the V gene TRBV28; D unresolved. Looked up from germline, CDR1 is MDHEN and CDR2 is SYDVKM. CDR3 length: 12 amino acids. The V gene lost 2 bases and the J gene lost 8 bases, with 9 bases spanning the gap. Here the CDR3 reads CASSLTRPGYTF. Here the CDR3 DNA reads TGTGCCAGCAGTTTAACCCGCCCCGGCTACACCTTC.

J is TRBJ1-1 and V is TRBV28; 7 nucleotides match TRBD1. The CDR3 length is 15 residues. The V gene end was trimmed by 5 bases and the J gene end by 2 bases; junction bases not matched to a gene: 8. Per germline, CDR1 MDHEN and CDR2 SYDVKM. CDR3 nucleotides: TGTGCCAGCAGTCCATGGACAGGTTTTAACACTGAAGCTTTCTTT. Amino acid sequence: CASSPWTGFNTEAFF.

The V and J genes are TRBV5-5 and TRBJ1-5; no firm D call. Germline V lookup: CDR1 SGHKS, CDR2 YYEKEE (reference sequence). V lost 0 bases and J 9 bases, leaving 13 bases between the germline ends. CDR3 length: 14 amino acids. The CDR3 spells CASSLVPSQGPQHF. CDR3 DNA sequence: TGTGCCAGCAGCTTGGTACCATCCCAAGGGCCCCAGCATTTT.

V is TRBV9 and J is TRBJ2-7, with D possibly matching TRBD1 (7 bases). Trimming pared 0 bases from V and 2 bases from J, leaving 12 bases between. There are 15 residues in the CDR3. The germline gives CDR1 SGDLS, CDR2 YYNGEE. In DNA, the CDR3 is TGTGCCAGCAGCGTAGGGCAGGGGGGTACCTACGAGCAGTACTTC. It yields the protein CASSVGQGGTYEQYF.

This sequence joins TRBV5-4 and TRBJ1-1; D is possibly TRBD1 (5 bases). The CDR3 is made up of 12 amino acids. V gave up 2 bases and J gave up 7 bases, with 9 bases separating them. Germline V gene sequence: CDR1 SGHNT, CDR2 YYREEE (reference sequence). The DNA of the CDR3 is TGTGCCAGCAGCTTATGGGGGGATGAAGCTTTCTTT. Residues: CASSLWGDEAFF.